The present entry profiles one T cell receptor (beta chain) with its context. Its specific antigen is unknown. No much larger clone is present one base from it, and per-base qualities are unavailable. The sample belongs to a study of Graves' ophthalmopathy and Graves' hyperthyroidism listed by TCRdb under 2018. For context, the study as a whole: Peripheral blood was collected at initial diagnosis, prior to any treatment. For independent validation, a separate cohort was made up of 18 hyperthyroidism patients plus 17 patients who later progressed from hyperthyroidism to ophthalmopathy. A discovery set of 100 patients (43 ophthalmopathy, fewer than 60 stable hyperthyroidism) was enrolled to explore V-J signatures distinguishing ophthalmopathy from hyperthyroidism. In roughly 6 hyperthyroidism patients, the T-cell repertoires found in thyroid tissue were compared with those found in blood. In total, approximately 140 blood samples were TCR-sequenced: fewer than 50 ophthalmopathy, some 72 hyperthyroidism and some 17 hyperthyroidism-to-ophthalmopathy patients. Once sampling was done, hyperthyroidism patients were given methimazole at a starting dose of 30 mg daily, while ophthalmopathy patients were given high-dose intravenous methylprednisolone. The study used TCR beta repertoire signatures to distinguish Graves' ophthalmopathy from Graves' hyperthyroidism and to predict progression to ophthalmopathy. Here is what the overall study found, with its caveats: Sample size was not statistically predetermined, and group allocation was not concealed from the investigators. Most expanded thyroid clonotypes with frequency above 0.001 were also detected in blood, suggesting blood repertoires may reflect the thyroid immune response. In validation, the model predicted ophthalmopathy progression with more than 70% sensitivity and roughly 72% specificity; eleven to twelve predicted patients were CT-confirmed with GO in a median of approximately 6.2 months. In cross-validation, the 13-signature model distinguished ophthalmopathy from stable hyperthyroidism with 85% to 90% sensitivity and approximately 81% specificity, and in the test set the corresponding values were roughly 80% and 75%.

TCR beta CDR3 regions were amplified from RNA transcripts for repertoire sequencing. The first round was an RT-PCR using HTBI primers with the Qiagen OneStep RT-PCR kit, and this first round was followed by a second-round multiplex PCR, then size selection and purification. Sequencing of the libraries was carried out on an Illumina HiSeq2000 in paired-end mode with 100 bp reads. From the authors' description of their analysis: SOAPnuke was used to process the reads, throwing out any read that had adapters, had uncalled bases, had a mean Phred below 15, or lacked an exact constant-primer or identifier match. COPE v1.2.5 was used to merge high-quality paired reads. Each unique nucleotide sequence was treated as a clonotype, and MiTCR v1.1 was used to align the clonotypes to the IMGT TRB V, D and J references. Only V-J combinations with frequency above 0.0001 were analysed, covering over 99% of repertoires. A TCR clonal expansion and chaos score per V-J combination was defined as the ratio of F50 clonal expansion to chaos observed in the TCRdist matrix. Welch's t-statistics and random forest were used to reduce features to some 13 V-J combinations, which were fed into a naive Bayes classifier. The similarity between thyroid and blood repertoires was quantified using the Morisita-Horn index. The public sequencing data were trimmed at Q25 with fastp and processed into clonotypes with MiXCR by TCRdb, which kept only in-frame beta chains. Every CDR3 protein is listed once, alongside the most common genes and DNA of its rows. TCRdb's processing, not the authors' own work, is the source of the V and J calls. Counted in this sample were hundreds of thousands of distinct CDR3 sequences; about two fifths of them appeared once. The top ten constitute about 3.3% of the sample.

Patients with ophthalmopathy had moderately to severely active disease, with a Clinical Activity Score of 3 or more, a NOSPECS grade of 4 or more, and a disease duration of less than 3 months. Patients with other autoimmune diseases, uncontrolled infections, pregnancy or lactation were excluded from the study. Clinical symptoms, serum thyroxine, TRAb, thyroid ultrasound and orbital computed tomography formed the basis of the diagnosis. Ficoll-Paque density gradient centrifugation was used to isolate PBMCs from about 9 ml of fresh peripheral blood. Total RNA was extracted with Trizol reagent and quality-checked on an Agilent 2100 Bioanalyzer. The clonotype was recovered from an adult man with Graves' ophthalmopathy. The material sequenced was peripheral blood.

CDR3 region: CATSGWIQGSAGALYF. The DNA reads TGTGCCACCAGCGGTTGGATACAGGGCTCAGCAGGTGCTCTGTACTTC. The chain is made from TRBV15 and TRBJ2-5, and TRBD1 may be the D gene, going by 6 matching bases. The trim is 5 bases for V and 13 bases for J, with a gap of 29 bases between the germline ends. From cysteine to phenylalanine, the CDR3 is 16 amino acids long. Only CDR3 DNA is held: 48 bases, read in frame from base 1. CDR1 and CDR2 are read off the germline V gene (reference sequence) as LNHNV and YYDKDF.